This T cell receptor (beta chain) was sequenced in a study of Graves' ophthalmopathy and Graves' hyperthyroidism. RNA transcripts served as template for amplifying TCR beta CDR3 sequences. HTBI-primed RT-PCR formed the first round, and a multiplex PCR formed the second. Via MiXCR, TCRdb re-called the multiplex PCR reads, giving one row per CDR3 protein. The sample records about 500,000 distinct CDR3 sequences, approximately 37% being singletons. Germline-derived CDR1 and CDR2 are KGHDR and SFDVKD. Trimming removed 3 bases from V and 6 bases from J; junction bases left unmatched: 2. CDR3 length equals 13 residues. The study, taken as a whole, reports: Separation of ophthalmopathy from stable hyperthyroidism was achieved by a 13-signature model, at about 89% sensitivity and roughly 81% specificity. Sensitivity reached nearly 71% and specificity approximately 72% when the model predicted ophthalmopathy progression.

This clonotype was counted ten times or more. Its antigen is undetermined. Sequenced: peripheral blood or thyroid tissue (not recorded which). The V gene is TRBV24-1, the J gene TRBJ1-1, with 8 bases identical to TRBD1. This sequence originates from an adult man with Graves' hyperthyroidism. CDR3 bases: TGTGCCACCAGTGATGCGACAGGGGCTGAAGCTTTCTTT. Its protein product is CATSDATGAEAFF.